This T cell receptor beta chain is drawn from a study of blood T cells in healthy people across ages. This clonotype was seen a handful of times. There are 13 residues in the CDR3. Trimming at V came to 6 bases and at J to 4 bases, leaving 8 bases not matched to a gene. Germline lookup yields CDR1 SQVTM and CDR2 ANQGSEA. Combining a sample-barcoded 5' primer with a J-beta primer mix, a second PCR ran for roughly 7 to 12 cycles. One entry per CDR3 protein results from TCRdb running MiXCR on the 5' RACE reads. The sample consists of roughly 1,000,000 distinct CDR3 sequences, about 25% of them appearing once. A further study also used this sample, focusing on T cells of mothers and their children. According to that study: During the second PCR, the M1S primer introduced sample barcodes along with 2-4 random nucleotides. For related and unrelated pairs alike, thymic selection shapes TCR recombination output similarly. With unrelated pairs as the comparison, related mother-child pairs had a slightly higher overlap that was not significant.

This chain joins TRBV29-1 and TRBJ1-2; 7 bases match TRBD1. The sequenced sample consisted of blood. The clonotype was recovered from a girl aged 2 to 10 in good health. This chain's CDR3 is CSVGDSRSYGYTF. CDR3 in DNA: TGCAGCGTGGGGGACAGCCGTTCCTATGGCTACACCTTC.